This T cell receptor beta chain emerged from a study of breast tumors, draining lymph nodes, adjacent tissues. Samples came from axillary lymph nodes draining the breast cancer. TCRdb reprocessed the multiplex PCR reads via MiXCR and lists one record per CDR3 protein. The sample shows some 250,000 distinct CDR3 sequences, less than 35% of them seen only once. Of note for this clonotype: The junction does not match germline at one end; this may be a read error.

The CDR3 is 11 residues long. Germline-derived CDR1 and CDR2 are SNHLY and FYNNEI. The sequencing input was axillary lymph node tissue. This TCR came from a female donor with breast cancer. Some clones in this sample may be carry-over from other donors' samples. The V and J genes are TRBV2 and TRBJ2-5; D may be TRBD2 (5 bases). Here the CDR3 reads CASSDYTLAGF. The CDR3, as DNA: TGTGCCAGCAGTGACTACACTCTGGCGGGTTTC.